The TCR beta chain described here comes from a study of shared clonotypes between healthy human individuals (dated by TCRdb to the early 2020s). With regard to the full study: The cohort included three men and a couple of women between 18 and 49 years of age. Blood TCR repertoires of five healthy adults were deeply sequenced to estimate repertoire size and the extent of clonotype sharing between individuals. For each donor, three plates each were used for CD4 naive and CD4 memory, two plates were used for CD8 naive, and one plate was used for CD8 memory. Per donor, leukapheresis produced somewhere between about 0.9 and 9.5 billion PBMCs. To increase sequencing depth and limit assay-specific biases, TCR repertoire library preparation and sequencing were carried out by different laboratories using diverse techniques.

On this clone itself: The antigen it binds to is not known. One base away there is no much larger clone; base qualities are not given.

CDR1 SGHDT and CDR2 YYEEEE are derived from the germline V gene. Trimming accounts for 4 bases at V and 1 base at J, while the number of junction bases matched to no gene is 5. From the cysteine through the phenylalanine, the CDR3 covers 14 amino acids. The entry retains the CDR3 DNA only, 42 bases that are in frame from base 1. Points the paper makes about the study in general: When several donors were compared, the shared fraction of clonotypes was 5% to 6.5% for naive CD4, roughly 3.4% for naive CD8, 2.3% for memory CD4, and 0.35% to 0.4% for memory CD8. Even with the large sequencing depth, rarefaction of the sorted-subset datasets indicated that sequencing was incomplete. Higher generation probabilities were observed for clonotypes shared by all four sorted-subset donors than for non-shared clonotypes. Estimated clonotype richness was generally larger for naive than for memory subsets. Because the study included a small number of donors, the genetic and exposure-history diversity represented was limited. Sampling was restricted to blood, and TCR repertoires in tissues likely differ from the TCR repertoires found in blood. Based on pairwise subsampling, the degree of clonotype sharing among donors was expected to be affected by sequencing depth.

Using the deep immunoSEQ assay, multiplex PCR amplified TCR CDR3 regions from genomic DNA. For each cell subset, the extracted genomic DNA was distributed evenly across all wells of several immunoSEQ 96-well plates, and each plate served as one replicate. For sorted subsets, approximately 190 ng of genomic DNA, equivalent to some 30,000 T cell genomes, went into each replicate PCR. Purified libraries were quantified with a Qubit 3.0 fluorometer, sized on a Bioanalyzer 2100, and re-quantified with the KAPA Library Quantification kit. A separate single-read 150-cycle Illumina NextSeq 550 flow cell was used to sequence each immunoSEQ 96-well plate. The original pipeline was this. Because only junctional sequences without quality scores were contained in the immunoSEQ output, filtering matching that applied to full-length reads could not be performed. To assign V/J genes and CDR3, sequences were annotated using PyIR, a Python wrapper for IgBLAST v1.9, with IMGT germline references. Reads with weak V/J assignments (E-value above 1e-6), missing CDR3, stop codons, out-of-frame junctions, or ambiguous translated residues were removed. A V3J clonotype was defined by an identical inferred V gene, J gene, and CDR3 amino acid sequence. Percentage overlap between repertoires was computed as shared unique clonotypes divided by the size of the smaller repertoire. RTK rarefaction, the Chao1 estimator, and Recon v2.1 estimates of unobserved clonotypes were used to assess repertoire richness. Generation probabilities for all TCRbeta clonotypes obtained by the gDNA method from a handful of donors were computed using OLGA. TCRdb stores this immuneACCESS table with in-frame sequences only. Part of the clones is absent; in the studies checked, under half of the shortfall reflects unresolved V genes, and no reason is known for the rest. The V and J calls and clone size are taken from that table; D and trimming were inferred from the DNA. This sample lists about 1,800,000 clones; about 94% were detected once. The ten largest clones take up 1% to 1.5% of the sample.

CD8 naive samples were CD45RO-negative cells positively selected for CCR7, giving a CD45RA+CCR7+ population that excluded TemRA cells. The donors were healthy, HIV-negative adults who had no recently reported acute infections or vaccinations. Every donor was a Caucasian adult residing in Nashville, Tennessee, USA. After blood collection by leukapheresis, PBMCs were isolated using Ficoll-Histopaque density gradient centrifugation and then cryopreserved in the vapor phase of liquid nitrogen. Analytical flow cytometry was used to check the purity and quantity of every magnetically sorted T cell population. Each sorted fraction had its genomic DNA isolated and then quantified by UV absorbance on a Nanodrop 2000c.

Here the chain combines TRBV5-6 and TRBJ2-7; 7 bases in the junction line up with TRBD1. The sequence was obtained from a man between 18 and 35 years old in good health. Material: naive CD8+ T cells sorted from blood. The cell subset or site label here, explained by the study, means: CD45RA+CCR7+. The DNA reads TGTGCCAGCAGCCACCGGGACAGTTCCTACGAGCAGTACTTC. Translated, it reads CASSHRDSSYEQYF. The full variable domain, completed from the reference TRBV5-6 and TRBJ2-7 proteins outside the CDR3, reads DAGVTQSPTHLIKTRGQQVTLRCSPKSGHDTVSWYQQALGQGPQFIFQYYEEEERQRGNFPDRFSGHQFPNYSSELNVNALLLGDSALYLCASSHRDSSYEQYFGPGTRLTVT.